The 24 T cell receptor beta chains below come from one sample, sequenced in a study of post-analysis software for immune sequencing data. General study points: Patients carried four or five TRBV segments more frequently than controls did, and TRBV5-6, TRBV5-1 and TRBV20-1 were among them.

Tagging with unique molecular identifiers was a feature of the TCR beta cDNA libraries. TCRdb reanalysed the PCR reads using MiXCR and keeps one entry per CDR3 protein. The sample holds fewer than 850,000 distinct CDR3 sequences; roughly 27% are singletons and the top ten take around 0.55%. These receptors lack a known antigen. The sequenced sample was blood. These receptors originate from a girl aged 5 to 17 with multiple sclerosis.

The gene calls are TRBV20-1 and TRBJ1-2, with a weak D call TRBD1 (6 bases). The ends were cut back, 4 bases at V and 0 bases at J, with 21 bases in the middle. Looked up from germline, CDR1 is DFQATT and CDR2 is SNEGSKA (reference sequence). This CDR3 has 17 residues. CDR3 nucleotides: TGCAGTGCTATAAGTGGCGCGGGGGCACAGGCTAACTATGGCTACACCTTC. Translated: CSAISGAGAQANYGYTF.

With respect to this clonotype: This CDR3 is missing its conserved last phenylalanine or tryptophan, likely due to a read error. The chain recombines TRBV10-3 with TRBJ1-2; 8 positions agree with TRBD1. The trim removed 7 bases at V and 4 bases at J, leaving 5 bases unmatched. The CDR3 extends over 13 amino acids. CDR1 ENHRY and CDR2 SYGVKD come from the germline V gene. CDR3 region: CAITGGAGYGYTC. The CDR3, as DNA: TGTGCCATCACAGGGGGCGCTGGCTATGGCTACACCTGC.

This clonotype was recorded a few times. J is TRBJ1-2 and V is TRBV20-1, with D perhaps TRBD1 (5 bases). The V gene lost 1 base and the J gene lost 5 bases, with 17 bases spanning the gap. The germline CDR1 and CDR2 sequences are DFQATT and SNEGSKA (reference sequence). CDR3 size: 15 residues. Here the CDR3 reads CSARAQRQSHYGYTF. The DNA for the CDR3 is TGCAGTGCTAGAGCCCAGCGACAGAGTCATTATGGCTACACCTTC.

This clonotype was observed a single time. This chain connects TRBV14 to TRBJ2-1; 9 positions match TRBD2. CDR1 SGHDN and CDR2 FVKESK come from the germline V gene. The CDR3 runs to 18 residues. V was pared by 0 bases and J by 4 bases, with 10 bases of the junction left unmatched. The CDR3 region is CASSQEGWREGSYNEQFF. Here the CDR3 DNA reads TGTGCCAGCAGCCAAGAAGGATGGCGGGAGGGATCTTACAATGAGCAGTTCTTC.

About this clonotype itself: Given a much more abundant clone one base away, this may be a read error. This sequence joins TRBV6-5 and TRBJ2-7; TRBD1 is a possible D gene (6 bases). The CDR3 loop spans 15 amino acids. Per the germline V gene, CDR1 is MNHEY and CDR2 is SVGAGI. The V and J ends lost 0 bases and 4 bases respectively, with 13 bases between them. The DNA for the CDR3 is TGTGCCAGCAGTTACTCGAATGGGGGCCCTTACGAGCAGTACTTC. Translating gives CASSYSNGGPYEQYF.

This clonotype has a handful of counts. The rearrangement uses TRBV10-3 and TRBJ1-2; D is undetermined. This CDR3 spans 11 amino acids. Germline CDR1 reads ENHRY; CDR2 reads SYGVKD. Between the trimmed V and J ends, which lost 9 bases and 3 bases, there was a span of 8 bases. DNA of the CDR3: TGTGCCATAGACGGAGACTATGGCTACACCTTC. It encodes CAIDGDYGYTF.

This clonotype was counted only a few times. The CDR3 region is CASSSDEIGLGREQYF. The CDR3 region has the DNA TGCGCCAGCAGCTCCGATGAGATAGGCCTGGGTCGAGAGCAGTACTTC. The V gene is TRBV5-1, the J gene TRBJ2-7; D not resolved. The V end lost 3 bases, the J end lost 7 bases, and 23 bases lay between the germline ends. CDR3 length: 16 residues. The germline V gene has CDR1 SGHRS and CDR2 YFSETQ.

This chain joins TRBV6-2 or TRBV6-3 and TRBJ2-7; 12 bases align to TRBD2. Germline values: CDR1 MNHEY, CDR2 SVGEGT. The ends lost 2 bases at V and 3 bases at J; junction bases unmatched: 11. The CDR3 is 18 amino acids. The CDR3 bases are TGTGCCAGCAGTTACCCAAAAGGACTAGCGGGGATCTTCTACGAGCAGTACTTC. This gives the protein CASSYPKGLAGIFYEQYF.

The genes are TRBV20-1 and TRBJ2-6; weak D call: TRBD1 (5 bases). Deletions cut 3 bases from V and 2 bases from J, with 17 bases between. This CDR3 has 17 amino acids. The germline CDR1 and CDR2 sequences are DFQATT and SNEGSKA (reference sequence). The CDR3 region has the DNA TGCAGTGCTAGGGTTCCACAGGCAAGGGCTGGGGCCAACGTCCTGACTTTC. It encodes CSARVPQARAGANVLTF.

This clonotype has a single count. An end of the junction differs from the germline gene, which may be a read error. V is TRBV5-1 and J is TRBJ2-1; tentative D call: TRBD1 (6 bases). The CDR3 contains 16 residues. Germline V lookup: CDR1 SGHRS, CDR2 YFSETQ. CDR3 sequence: CAGSLADRSTYNEQFF. The CDR3 nucleotides read TGCGCCGGCAGCTTGGCTGACAGGTCTACCTACAATGAGCAGTTCTTC.

The sample holds a few counts of this clonotype. The chain joins TRBV5-1 to TRBJ1-2, with D possibly TRBD1 on 6 matching bases. V was trimmed by 0 bases and J by 3 bases, leaving 12 bases between them. CDR1 and CDR2 from the germline V gene are SGHRS and YFSETQ. CDR3 length equals 15 residues. CDR3 DNA sequence: TGCGCCAGCAGCTTGGTCATACAGGGTGACTATGGCTACACCTTC. Encoded protein: CASSLVIQGDYGYTF.

This chain uses TRBV6-5 with TRBJ1-1; D unclear. V shed 2 bases and J shed 4 bases, with 8 bases lying between them. The CDR3 length is 13 residues. Germline V CDR1 and CDR2: MNHEY, SVGAGI. The CDR3 coding sequence is TGTGCCAGCAGTTACGATAGAAGCACTGAAGCTTTCTTT. Translated, it gives CASSYDRSTEAFF.

This clonotype has more than one count but fewer than ten. CDR3 region: CASSLFPLGQETQYF. CDR3 DNA: TGTGCCAGCAGTCTTTTCCCTCTAGGTCAAGAGACCCAGTACTTC. V is TRBV7-9 and J is TRBJ2-5; D is undetermined. The germline V gene encodes CDR1 SEHNR and CDR2 FQNEAQ (reference sequence). V was clipped by 6 bases and J by 2 bases, with 16 bases between them. The CDR3 is 15 residues long. Full variable domain (outside the CDR3, taken from reference TRBV7-9 and TRBJ2-5): DTGVSQNPRHKITKRGQNVTFRCDPISEHNRLYWYRQTLGQGPEFLTYFQNEAQLEKSRLLSDRFSAERPKGSFSTLEIQRTEQGDSAMYLCASSLFPLGQETQYFGPGTRLLVL.

The chain recombines TRBV6-5 with TRBJ2-3; D is unresolved. V dropped 7 bases and J dropped 0 bases, with 8 bases sitting between them. The CDR3 totals 13 residues. CDR1 is MNHEY and CDR2 is SVGAGI in the germline V gene. As DNA, the CDR3 is TGTGCCAGCATAGATTCTAGCACAGATACGCAGTATTTT. Amino acids: CASIDSSTDTQYF.

This clonotype was counted a single time. In nucleotides, the CDR3 is TGCAGTGCCGTTTCCCTAGCGGGGGTCGGGGCCAACGTCCTGACTTTC. It is translated as CSAVSLAGVGANVLTF. The chain carries TRBV20-1 and TRBJ2-6; 10 bases match TRBD2. The CDR3 has 16 amino acids. Germline V lookup: CDR1 DFQATT, CDR2 SNEGSKA (reference sequence). The V gene end was trimmed by 6 bases and the J gene end by 4 bases; junction bases not matched to a gene: 9.

The V gene is TRBV28, the J gene TRBJ2-1; 8 bases line up with TRBD1. J was trimmed by 12 bases and V by 3 bases; bases with no gene match: 16. This CDR3 comprises 16 residues. Per the germline V gene, CDR1 is MDHEN and CDR2 is SYDVKM. DNA of the CDR3: TGTGCCAGCAGTTTTCCGGACAGGGTCTCAACAATAGGGCAGTTCTTC. The encoded protein is CASSFPDRVSTIGQFF.

Concerning this clonotype itself: The junction does not match germline at one end; this may be a read error. The chain uses TRBV10-3 and TRBJ1-2; D unclear. The CDR3 consists of 14 residues. Germline values: CDR1 ENHRY, CDR2 SYGVKD. The CDR3 sequence: CAINEGSPNYGYTF. CDR3 coding DNA: TGTGCCATCAATGAGGGCAGTCCTAACTATGGCTACACCTTC.

This rearrangement joins TRBV5-1 to TRBJ2-3, with TRBD2 identical over 8 bases. V gave up 1 base and J gave up 7 bases; unmatched junction bases: 11. The germline CDR1 and CDR2 sequences are SGHRS and YFSETQ. CDR3 length: 16 amino acids. CDR3 DNA sequence: TGCGCCAGCAGCTTGAAGGTCGGGAGGGCCGAGAATACGCAGTATTTT. It encodes CASSLKVGRAENTQYF.

This clonotype was counted only a few times. CDR3 bases: TGTGCCAGCACCTTGACAGGGGGCCGACACGAGCAGTACTTC. Translating gives CASTLTGGRHEQYF. This rearrangement joins TRBV28 to TRBJ2-7, with 10 bases lining up with TRBD1. Germline-derived CDR1 and CDR2 are MDHEN and SYDVKM. V gave up 7 bases and J gave up 5 bases; unmatched junction bases: 8. This CDR3 contains 14 residues.

The chain couples TRBV20-1 to TRBJ2-1, with D tentatively TRBD2 (5 bases). V lost 4 bases, J lost 5 bases, and 18 bases lay in between. The germline V gene has CDR1 DFQATT and CDR2 SNEGSKA (reference sequence). This CDR3 spans 15 amino acids. CDR3 nucleotide sequence: TGCAGTGCTACGAGAACGGAGGTAATGAACAATGAGCAGTTCTTC. Translating gives CSATRTEVMNNEQFF.

This clonotype was seen a few times. This chain uses TRBV20-1 with TRBJ2-3, with 7 bases that match TRBD2. The J segment lost 8 bases and the V segment lost 5 bases, leaving 7 bases of the junction unmatched. CDR1 is DFQATT and CDR2 is SNEGSKA in the germline V gene (reference sequence). This CDR3 is built from 12 residues. CDR3 loop: CSAYKTGGTQYF. The CDR3 region has the DNA TGCAGTGCTTACAAAACGGGGGGTACGCAGTATTTT.

This chain uses TRBV12-3 or TRBV12-4 with TRBJ1-1, with TRBD1 identical over 7 bases. The CDR3 contains 12 residues. Germline trimming cut 2 bases from V and 6 bases from J; bases unmatched to any gene: 0. DNA of the CDR3: TGTGCCAGCAGTTTACAGGGGGCTGAAGCTTTCTTT. This sequence encodes CASSLQGAEAFF.

The chain has TRBV2 and TRBJ2-1; no definite D call. The V gene lost 4 bases and the J gene lost 5 bases, with 9 bases spanning the gap. CDR1 is SNHLY and CDR2 is FYNNEI in the germline V gene. The CDR3 has 13 amino acids. DNA for the CDR3: TGTGCCAGCAGTGTGCGGATAGACAATGAGCAGTTCTTC. Its translation: CASSVRIDNEQFF.

The chain is built from TRBV3-1 and TRBJ2-7; no clear D gene. Germline V gene data show CDR1 as LGHDT and CDR2 as YNNKEL (reference sequence). V was cut by 3 bases and J by 6 bases, with 6 bases left in between. This CDR3 spans 11 amino acids. The CDR3 DNA reads TGTGCCAGCAGCCACAGGACCGAGCAGTACTTC. This encodes CASSHRTEQYF.